This T cell receptor beta chain is from a study of shared clonotypes between healthy human individuals. Broader study findings: Rarefaction demonstrated incomplete sorted-subset sequencing despite large depth.

Researchers partitioned CD4+ cells into CD45RA+ naive and CD45RA-negative memory subsets. About this clone itself: The antigen remains undetermined.

A deep-level run was used for the assay. Some clones are missing from TCRdb's copy, which holds only in-frame ones; the method was immunoSEQ multiplex PCR. The table has approximately 2.5 million clones, 85% to 95% seen once. Sequencing used naive CD4+ T cells sorted from blood. Subset noted: CD45RA+ positively selected. The receptor was derived from a young man in good health.

CDR3 in amino acids: CASSLGGTSTDYEQYF. DNA of the CDR3: TGCGCCAGCAGCTTGGGGGGGACTAGCACGGACTACGAGCAGTACTTC. The chain employs TRBV5-1 and TRBJ2-7; 9 nucleotides match TRBD2. The CDR3 is made up of 16 amino acids. The V gene end was trimmed by 0 bases and the J gene end by 3 bases; junction bases not matched to a gene: 7. Germline values: CDR1 SGHRS, CDR2 YFSETQ.